This is a list of T cell receptor beta chains from one sample in a study of cytomegalovirus exposure and HLA in healthy donors. Generated by immunoSEQ multiplex PCR, the TCRdb table keeps only in-frame clones and is missing some. Of 150,000 to 160,000 clones in the sample, about 70% were seen once. Sequenced material: PBMCs. The receptors stem from a man younger than 35 in good health and CMV-seronegative. The CDR3 runs from the conserved cysteine through the conserved F or W. Fields, in order: CDR3 protein, V gene, CDR3 length, J gene.

CDR3aa: CASSLGHRDGTEAFF
v_gene: TRBV28
len: 15
j_gene: TRBJ1-1

CDR3aa: CASTLVGGTGANGLTF
v_gene: TRBV27
len: 16
j_gene: TRBJ2-6

CDR3aa: CASSWTGGLDQPQHF
v_gene: TRBV6-5
len: 15
j_gene: TRBJ1-5

CDR3aa: CASSLMTGQETQYF
v_gene: TRBV11-2
len: 14
j_gene: TRBJ2-5

CDR3aa: CASSERSDTQYF
v_gene: TRBV2
len: 12
j_gene: TRBJ2-3

CDR3aa: CASSRQGVSTGELFF
v_gene: TRBV6-5
len: 15
j_gene: TRBJ2-2

CDR3aa: CASSLLRTGGDTGELFF
v_gene: TRBV5-6
len: 17
j_gene: TRBJ2-2

CDR3aa: CASSSAYNEQFF
v_gene: TRBV19
len: 12
j_gene: TRBJ2-1

CDR3aa: CASSQVYRGGSRTGELFF
v_gene: TRBV4-1
len: 18
j_gene: TRBJ2-2

CDR3aa: CASSLGSGGPYNEQFF
v_gene: TRBV7-2
len: 16
j_gene: TRBJ2-1

CDR3aa: CSVGAAFGTEAFF
v_gene: TRBV29-1
len: 13
j_gene: TRBJ1-1

CDR3aa: CASSRDRGSWNQPQHF
v_gene: TRBV5-5
len: 16
j_gene: TRBJ1-5

CDR3aa: CSVDRDYYGYTF
v_gene: TRBV29-1
len: 12
j_gene: TRBJ1-2

CDR3aa: CASSPSGTGDTGELFF
v_gene: TRBV7-7
len: 16
j_gene: TRBJ2-2

CDR3aa: CASSLGGTTSSETQYF
v_gene: TRBV5-1
len: 16
j_gene: TRBJ2-5

CDR3aa: CASSLAGGYGYTF
v_gene: TRBV5-8
len: 13
j_gene: TRBJ1-2

CDR3aa: CASSREFRDRVFSYEQYF
v_gene: TRBV5-8
len: 18
j_gene: TRBJ2-7

CDR3aa: CASSGGGEAFF
v_gene: TRBV7-9
len: 11
j_gene: TRBJ1-1

CDR3aa: CASSLQGATETQYF
v_gene: TRBV27
len: 14
j_gene: TRBJ2-5

CDR3aa: CASSFYRDDTGELFF
v_gene: TRBV28
len: 15
j_gene: TRBJ2-2

CDR3aa: CASSQEYKERKTQYF
v_gene: TRBV5-1
len: 15
j_gene: TRBJ2-5

CDR3aa: CASSVTGGSPLHF
v_gene: TRBV11-2
len: 13
j_gene: TRBJ1-6

CDR3aa: CASRDGTAYGYTF
v_gene: TRBV6-5
len: 13
j_gene: TRBJ1-2

CDR3aa: CASYPGGRFGSPRLGKSGANVLTF
v_gene: TRBV19
len: 24
j_gene: TRBJ2-6

CDR3aa: CASSPRSGAYNEQFF
v_gene: TRBV5-4
len: 15
j_gene: TRBJ2-1

CDR3aa: CASSMRTAQGARGNTEAFF
v_gene: TRBV19
len: 19
j_gene: TRBJ1-1

CDR3aa: CASSPRLAGANEQFF
v_gene: TRBV9
len: 15
j_gene: TRBJ2-1

CDR3aa: CASSHRGWGQPQHF
v_gene: TRBV6-5
len: 14
j_gene: TRBJ1-5

CDR3aa: CASRSDGGMETQYF
v_gene: TRBV2
len: 14
j_gene: TRBJ2-5

CDR3aa: CASSLAPTGVILHEQYF
v_gene: TRBV5-1
len: 17
j_gene: TRBJ2-7

CDR3aa: CASSQDDRGPNEQFF
v_gene: TRBV4-1
len: 15
j_gene: TRBJ2-1

CDR3aa: CASSPGQGVSYEQYF
v_gene: TRBV5-4
len: 15
j_gene: TRBJ2-7

CDR3aa: CASGSRGAPNTEAFF
v_gene: TRBV6-1
len: 15
j_gene: TRBJ1-1

CDR3aa: CASSQDPGAYNEQFF
v_gene: TRBV14
len: 15
j_gene: TRBJ2-1

CDR3aa: CASLSDRDPSYEQYF
v_gene: TRBV18
len: 15
j_gene: TRBJ2-7

CDR3aa: CASSLAGQGVGTQYF
v_gene: TRBV7-9
len: 15
j_gene: TRBJ2-5

CDR3aa: CAWSVREGSSSPLHF
v_gene: TRBV30
len: 15
j_gene: TRBJ1-6

CDR3aa: CATGRGDTEAFF
v_gene: TRBV9
len: 12
j_gene: TRBJ1-1

CDR3aa: CASSPLGAIAGYTF
v_gene: TRBV27
len: 14
j_gene: TRBJ1-2

CDR3aa: CASSLTSGGLETQYF
v_gene: TRBV7-3
len: 15
j_gene: TRBJ2-5

CDR3aa: CASSEGQGAADTQYF
v_gene: TRBV10-1
len: 15
j_gene: TRBJ2-3

CDR3aa: CASSYKTSGTGELFF
v_gene: TRBV7-2
len: 15
j_gene: TRBJ2-2

CDR3aa: CASSLRTSGVGTDTQYF
v_gene: TRBV5-1
len: 17
j_gene: TRBJ2-3

CDR3aa: CASSLGGRGETQYF
v_gene: TRBV5-4
len: 14
j_gene: TRBJ2-5

CDR3aa: CASNPRRTDQPQHF
v_gene: TRBV27
len: 14
j_gene: TRBJ1-5

CDR3aa: CASSEIQRSSGNTIYF
v_gene: TRBV6-1
len: 16
j_gene: TRBJ1-3

CDR3aa: CASSRGNEQFF
v_gene: TRBV6-4
len: 11
j_gene: TRBJ2-1

CDR3aa: CASSQGRGDQPQHF
v_gene: TRBV4-1
len: 14
j_gene: TRBJ1-5

CDR3aa: CASSPSDSPDTQYF
v_gene: TRBV18
len: 14
j_gene: TRBJ2-3